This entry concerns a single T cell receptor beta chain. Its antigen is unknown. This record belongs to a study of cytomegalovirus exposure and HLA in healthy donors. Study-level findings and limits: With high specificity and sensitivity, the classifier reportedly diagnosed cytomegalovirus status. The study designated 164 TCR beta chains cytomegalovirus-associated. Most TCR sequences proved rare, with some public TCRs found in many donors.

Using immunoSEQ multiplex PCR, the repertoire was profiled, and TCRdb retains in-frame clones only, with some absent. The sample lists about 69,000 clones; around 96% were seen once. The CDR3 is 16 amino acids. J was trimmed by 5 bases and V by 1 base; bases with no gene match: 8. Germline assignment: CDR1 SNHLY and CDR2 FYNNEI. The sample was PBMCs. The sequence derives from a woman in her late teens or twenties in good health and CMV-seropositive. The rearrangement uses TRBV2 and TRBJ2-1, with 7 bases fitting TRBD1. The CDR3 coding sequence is TGTGCCAGCAGTGAAGAGGGGGCAGGGGTCCACAATGAGCAGTTCTTC. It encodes CASSEEGAGVHNEQFF.